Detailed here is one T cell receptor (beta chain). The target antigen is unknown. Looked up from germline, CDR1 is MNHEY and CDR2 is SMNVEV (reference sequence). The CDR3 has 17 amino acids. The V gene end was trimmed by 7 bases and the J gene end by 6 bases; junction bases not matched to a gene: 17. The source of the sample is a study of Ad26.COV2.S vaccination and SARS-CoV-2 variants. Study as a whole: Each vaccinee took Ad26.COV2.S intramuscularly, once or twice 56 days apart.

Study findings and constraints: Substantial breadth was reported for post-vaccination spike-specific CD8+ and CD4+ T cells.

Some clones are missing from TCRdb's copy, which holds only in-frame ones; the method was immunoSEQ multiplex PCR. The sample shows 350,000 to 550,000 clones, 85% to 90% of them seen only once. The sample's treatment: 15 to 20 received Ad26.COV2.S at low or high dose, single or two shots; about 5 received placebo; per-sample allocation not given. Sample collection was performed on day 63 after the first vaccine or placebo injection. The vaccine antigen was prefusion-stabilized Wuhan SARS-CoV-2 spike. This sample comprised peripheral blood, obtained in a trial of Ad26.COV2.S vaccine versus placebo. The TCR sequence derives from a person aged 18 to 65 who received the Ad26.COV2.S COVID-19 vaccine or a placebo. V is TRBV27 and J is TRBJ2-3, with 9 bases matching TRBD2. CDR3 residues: CASTFSTVAGVVDTQYF. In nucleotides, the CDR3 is TGTGCCAGCACCTTCTCTACGGTAGCGGGAGTGGTGGATACGCAGTATTTT.